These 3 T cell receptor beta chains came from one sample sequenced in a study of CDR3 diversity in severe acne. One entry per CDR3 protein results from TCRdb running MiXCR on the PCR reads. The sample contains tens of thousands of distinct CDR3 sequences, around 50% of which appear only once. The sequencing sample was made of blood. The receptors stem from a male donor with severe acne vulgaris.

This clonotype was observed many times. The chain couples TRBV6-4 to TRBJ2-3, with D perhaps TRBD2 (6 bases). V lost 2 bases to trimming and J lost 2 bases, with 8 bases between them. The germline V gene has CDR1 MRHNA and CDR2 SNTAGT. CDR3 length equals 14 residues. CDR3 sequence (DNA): TGTGCCAGCAGTGACGGGGAGGACACAGATACGCAGTATTTT. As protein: CASSDGEDTDTQYF.

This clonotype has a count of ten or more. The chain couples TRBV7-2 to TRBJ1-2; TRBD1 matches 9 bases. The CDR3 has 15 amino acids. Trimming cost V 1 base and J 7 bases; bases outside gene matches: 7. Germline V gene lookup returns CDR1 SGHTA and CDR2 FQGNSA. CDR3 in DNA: TGTGCCAGCAGCTTAGACAGGGGGCATAGTGGTGGCTACACCTTC. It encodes CASSLDRGHSGGYTF.

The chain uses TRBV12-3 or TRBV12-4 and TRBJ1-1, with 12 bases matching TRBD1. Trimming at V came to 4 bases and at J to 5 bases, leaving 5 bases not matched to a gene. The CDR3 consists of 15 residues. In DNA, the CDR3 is TGTGCCAGCAGTTCGGGACAGGGGGCGGGGACTGAAGCTTTCTTT. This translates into CASSSGQGAGTEAFF.